The rows below give T cell receptor beta chains drawn from one sample of a study of blood T cell repertoires in COVID-19. Data came from immunoSEQ multiplex PCR; TCRdb stores just in-frame clones and leaves some out. Among some 340,000 clones listed, over 80% were seen once. The sample comprised PBMCs or T cells enriched from blood (not recorded which). Every receptor here comes from a woman in her forties or fifties who had recovered from COVID-19. CDR3s include the opening cysteine and the closing phenylalanine or tryptophan. Each record gives: V gene, J gene, D gene, clone size, CDR3 protein, CDR3 DNA. A D gene is named only where the DNA matches it firmly. The listing skips clone size in some rows; elsewhere it reads once, few, many or a size class.

TRBV7-9	TRBJ1-2	TRBD1	once	CASSLGTGLYEDGYTF	TGTGCCAGCAGCTTAGGGACAGGGCTTTATGAGGATGGCTACACCTTC
TRBV10-2	TRBJ1-2	.	.	CASSESSPGPSSTSFYGYTF	TGCGCCAGCAGTGAGTCGAGTCCAGGCCCCTCAAGCACAAGCTTTTATGGCTACACCTTC
TRBV28	TRBJ1-1	.	.	CASSFLQGRGAFF	TGTGCCAGCAGTTTTTTACAGGGTCGTGGAGCTTTCTTT
TRBV5-4	TRBJ2-3	TRBD2	.	CASSSGLAGGSTDTQYF	TGTGCCAGCAGCTCGGGACTAGCGGGGGGCAGCACAGATACGCAGTATTTT
TRBV5-1	TRBJ1-2	.	.	CASSPQQYGYTF	TGCGCCAGCAGCCCCCAACAGTATGGCTACACCTTC
TRBV4-2	TRBJ2-2	.	.	CASSLQEDTGELFF	TGTGCCAGCAGCCTTCAGGAAGACACCGGGGAGCTGTTTTTT
TRBV3-1/TRBV3-2	TRBJ1-6	.	.	CASSRTDSYNSPLHF	TGTGCCAGCAGCCGGACAGACTCCTATAATTCACCCCTCCACTTT
TRBV19	TRBJ2-1	TRBD1	few	CASSPRERTGEQFF	TGTGCCAGTAGTCCGAGGGAGCGGACAGGTGAGCAGTTCTTC
TRBV7-9	TRBJ1-4	TRBD1	.	CASSDYFRQGGGEKLFF	TGTGCCAGCAGCGATTATTTCCGACAGGGTGGCGGGGAAAAACTGTTTTTT
TRBV10-2	TRBJ2-7	.	once	CASSENGDYEQYF	TGCGCCAGCAGTGAGAACGGAGACTACGAGCAGTACTTC
TRBV9	TRBJ2-3	TRBD1	.	CASSVNGQGATDTQYF	TGTGCCAGCAGCGTAAATGGACAGGGGGCGACAGATACGCAGTATTTT
TRBV27	TRBJ2-5	.	.	CASSSRQDSEETQYF	TGTGCCAGCAGTTCCAGACAGGACTCAGAAGAGACCCAGTACTTC
TRBV19	TRBJ2-5	TRBD2	.	CASRLLGLGQETQYF	TGTGCCAGTAGACTCCTCGGACTAGGCCAAGAGACCCAGTACTTC
TRBV6-5	TRBJ1-2	.	.	CASSSLGGGPNYGYTF	TGTGCCAGCAGTTCGCTAGGGGGGGGCCCTAACTATGGCTACACCTTC
TRBV19	TRBJ1-5	.	.	CASREGLFSNQPQHF	TGTGCCAGTAGGGAGGGACTCTTTAGCAATCAGCCCCAGCATTTT
TRBV9	TRBJ1-2	TRBD1	.	CASSPTKDRVYGYTF	TGTGCCAGCAGCCCCACCAAGGACAGGGTTTATGGCTACACCTTC
TRBV2	TRBJ1-2	.	.	CASSEAGAGGYTF	TGTGCCAGCAGTGAAGCGGGGGCTGGTGGCTACACCTTC
TRBV4-2	TRBJ2-2	.	.	CASSHRDSHTGELFF	TGTGCCAGCAGCCACCGGGACTCTCACACCGGGGAGCTGTTTTTT
TRBV2	TRBJ1-6	.	few	CASSVHNNSPLHF	TGTGCCAGCAGTGTCCACAATAATTCACCCCTCCACTTT
TRBV7-6	TRBJ1-3	.	.	CASSLEARALFGNTIYF	TGTGCCAGCAGCTTAGAGGCCAGGGCGCTTTTCGGAAACACCATATATTTT
TRBV19	TRBJ1-5	.	few	CASSVGTSSNQPQHF	TGTGCCAGTAGTGTAGGGACATCTAGCAATCAGCCCCAGCATTTT
TRBV15	TRBJ1-3	.	.	CATSNLVSSGNTIYF	TGTGCCACCAGCAACCTAGTGAGCTCTGGAAACACCATATATTTT
TRBV7-2	TRBJ1-1	TRBD1	.	CASSLSRTGVAFF	TGTGCCAGCAGCCTAAGTAGAACAGGGGTAGCTTTCTTT
TRBV5-1	TRBJ1-2	.	.	CASSYTGYGYTF	TGCGCCAGCAGCTACACAGGCTATGGCTACACCTTC